This TCR beta chain was profiled in a study of T cell repertoires in cytomegalovirus infection. Study at large: It can be stated that public TCR beta signatures indicated CMV infection as well as a matching HLA type. Points from the study as a whole: HLA-C-restricted CMV clonotypes gave the most frequent clonotype in two of eight donors. Carriers of CMV plus the relevant HLA were identified by cumulative public TCR beta family frequency.

CDR1 is SGHVS and CDR2 is FNYEAQ in the germline V gene. Trimming pared 6 bases from V and 5 bases from J, leaving 7 bases between. The CDR3 spans 12 residues. TCRdb reprocessed the reads with MiXCR, giving one entry per CDR3 protein. The sample carries under 800,000 distinct CDR3 sequences, roughly 26% recorded once. Concerning this clonotype: The antigen is unknown.

V usage is TRBV7-6 and J usage is TRBJ2-2; D unresolved. The receptor was derived from a human donor in good health (CMV status not recorded). Some clones in this sample may be carry-over from other donors' samples. Sequencing was done on a sample of CD8+ T cells from PBMCs. The CDR3 nucleotides read TGTGCCAGCAGGGGGTGGACCGGGGAGCTGTTTTTT. Translation: CASRGWTGELFF.